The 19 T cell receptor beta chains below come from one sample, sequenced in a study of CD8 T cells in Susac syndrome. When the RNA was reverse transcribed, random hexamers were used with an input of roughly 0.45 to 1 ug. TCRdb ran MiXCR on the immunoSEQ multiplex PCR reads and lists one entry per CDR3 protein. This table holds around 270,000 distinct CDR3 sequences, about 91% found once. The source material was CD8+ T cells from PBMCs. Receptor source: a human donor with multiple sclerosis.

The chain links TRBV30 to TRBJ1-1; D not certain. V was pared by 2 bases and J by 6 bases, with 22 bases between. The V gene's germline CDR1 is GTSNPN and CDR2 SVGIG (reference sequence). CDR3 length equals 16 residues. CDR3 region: CAWSRYSGIPGAEAFF. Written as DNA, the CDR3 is TGTGCCTGGAGTCGATACTCCGGTATCCCAGGTGCTGAAGCTTTCTTT.

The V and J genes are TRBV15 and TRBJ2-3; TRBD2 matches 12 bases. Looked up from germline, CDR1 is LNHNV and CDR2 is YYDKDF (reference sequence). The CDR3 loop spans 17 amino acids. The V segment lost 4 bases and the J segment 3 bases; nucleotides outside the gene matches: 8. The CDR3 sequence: CATSNVGGTSGTDTQYF. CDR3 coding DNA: TGTGCCACCAGCAATGTGGGGGGGACTAGCGGGACAGATACGCAGTATTTT.

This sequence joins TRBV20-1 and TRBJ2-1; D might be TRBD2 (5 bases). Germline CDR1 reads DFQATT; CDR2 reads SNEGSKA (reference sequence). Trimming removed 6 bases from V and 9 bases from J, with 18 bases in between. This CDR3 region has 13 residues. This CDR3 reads CSARPVASGEQFF. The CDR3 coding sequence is TGCAGTGCCCGTCCGGTAGCAAGCGGTGAGCAGTTCTTC.

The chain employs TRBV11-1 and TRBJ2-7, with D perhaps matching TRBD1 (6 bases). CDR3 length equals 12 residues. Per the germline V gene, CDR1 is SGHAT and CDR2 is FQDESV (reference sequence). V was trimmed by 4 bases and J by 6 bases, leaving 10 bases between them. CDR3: CASSYKTGEQYF. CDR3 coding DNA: TGTGCCAGCAGCTACAAGACAGGCGAGCAGTACTTC.

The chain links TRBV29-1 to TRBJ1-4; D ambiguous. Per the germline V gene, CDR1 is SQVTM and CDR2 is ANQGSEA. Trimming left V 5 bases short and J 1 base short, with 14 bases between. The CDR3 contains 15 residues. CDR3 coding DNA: TGCAGCGTTCTCCAGCTGGAGGTAACTAATGAAAAACTGTTTTTT. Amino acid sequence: CSVLQLEVTNEKLFF.

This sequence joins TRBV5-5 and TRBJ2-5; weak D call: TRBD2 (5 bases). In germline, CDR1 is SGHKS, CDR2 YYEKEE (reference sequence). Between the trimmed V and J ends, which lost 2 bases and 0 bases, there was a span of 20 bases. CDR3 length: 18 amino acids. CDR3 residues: CASSFQATRPGYQETQYF. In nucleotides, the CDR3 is TGTGCCAGCAGCTTTCAGGCCACAAGACCGGGGTACCAAGAGACCCAGTACTTC.

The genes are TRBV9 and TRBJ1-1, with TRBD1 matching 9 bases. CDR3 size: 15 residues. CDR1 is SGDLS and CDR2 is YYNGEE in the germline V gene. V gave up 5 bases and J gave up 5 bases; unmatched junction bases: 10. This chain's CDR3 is CASRQQGAEGTEAFF. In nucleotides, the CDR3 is TGTGCCAGCAGACAACAGGGGGCGGAGGGAACTGAAGCTTTCTTT.

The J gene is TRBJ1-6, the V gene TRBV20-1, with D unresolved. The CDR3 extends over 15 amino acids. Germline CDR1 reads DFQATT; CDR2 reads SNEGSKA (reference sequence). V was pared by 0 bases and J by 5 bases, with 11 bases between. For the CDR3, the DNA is TGCAGTGCTAGAGATTTAGGGCAGGATAATTCACCCCTCCACTTT. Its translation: CSARDLGQDNSPLHF.

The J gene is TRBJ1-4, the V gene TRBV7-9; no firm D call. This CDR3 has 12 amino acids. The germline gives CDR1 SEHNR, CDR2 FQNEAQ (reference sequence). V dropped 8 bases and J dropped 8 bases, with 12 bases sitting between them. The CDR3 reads CASLGSREKLFF. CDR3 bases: TGTGCCAGCCTCGGCAGTAGAGAAAAACTGTTTTTT.

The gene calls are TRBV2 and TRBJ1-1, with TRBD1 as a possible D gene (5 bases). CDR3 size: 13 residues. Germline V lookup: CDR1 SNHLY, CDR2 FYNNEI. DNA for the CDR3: TGTGCGACCAAAGGGACGGCGAACACTGAAGCTTTCTTT. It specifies CATKGTANTEAFF.

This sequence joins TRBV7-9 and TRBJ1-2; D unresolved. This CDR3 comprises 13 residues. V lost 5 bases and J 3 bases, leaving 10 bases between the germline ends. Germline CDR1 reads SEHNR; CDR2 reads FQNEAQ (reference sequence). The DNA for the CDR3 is TGTGCCAGCAGCGATCGGGTCGACTATGGCTACACCTTC. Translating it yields CASSDRVDYGYTF.

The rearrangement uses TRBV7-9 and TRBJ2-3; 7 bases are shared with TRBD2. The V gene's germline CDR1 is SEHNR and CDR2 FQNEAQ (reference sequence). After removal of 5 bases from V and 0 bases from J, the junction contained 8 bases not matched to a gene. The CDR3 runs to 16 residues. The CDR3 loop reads CASSLSSGSSTDTQYF. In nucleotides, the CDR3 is TGTGCCAGCAGCCTCTCTAGCGGCTCTAGCACAGATACGCAGTATTTT.

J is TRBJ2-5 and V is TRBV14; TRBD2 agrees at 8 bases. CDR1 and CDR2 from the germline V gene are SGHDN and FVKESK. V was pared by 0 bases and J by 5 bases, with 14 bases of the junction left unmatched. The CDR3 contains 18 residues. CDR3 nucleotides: TGTGCCAGCAGCCAAGATTTTGTCGGGGGGGGCCTAGATGAGACCCAGTACTTC. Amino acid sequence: CASSQDFVGGGLDETQYF. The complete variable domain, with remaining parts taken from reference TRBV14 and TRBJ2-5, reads EAGVTQFPSHSVIEKGQTVTLRCDPISGHDNLYWYRRVMGKEIKFLLHFVKESKQDESGMPNNRFLAERTGGTYSTLKVQPAELEDSGVYFCASSQDFVGGGLDETQYFGPGTRLLVL.

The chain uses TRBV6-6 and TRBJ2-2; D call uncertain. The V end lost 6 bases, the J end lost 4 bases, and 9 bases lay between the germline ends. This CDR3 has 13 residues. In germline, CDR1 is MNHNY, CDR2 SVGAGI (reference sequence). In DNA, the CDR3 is TGTGCCAGCAGACAGACGATCACCGGGGAGCTGTTTTTT. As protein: CASRQTITGELFF.

This CDR3 is CATSPTSGGYEQYF. The CDR3 DNA follows: TGTGCCACTTCCCCCACTAGCGGCGGCTACGAGCAGTACTTC. This chain links TRBV28 with TRBJ2-7; TRBD2 matches at 8 bases. Losses at the gene ends were 10 bases for V and 3 bases for J; bases not matched to a gene: 11. This CDR3 contains 14 residues. Germline lookup yields CDR1 MDHEN and CDR2 SYDVKM.

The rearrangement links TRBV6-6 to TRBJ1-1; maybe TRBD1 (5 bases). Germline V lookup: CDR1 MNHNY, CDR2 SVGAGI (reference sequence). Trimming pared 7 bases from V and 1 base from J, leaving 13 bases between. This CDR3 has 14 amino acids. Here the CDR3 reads CASTPGGENTEAFF. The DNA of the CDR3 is TGTGCCAGCACTCCTGGGGGAGAGAACACTGAAGCTTTCTTT.

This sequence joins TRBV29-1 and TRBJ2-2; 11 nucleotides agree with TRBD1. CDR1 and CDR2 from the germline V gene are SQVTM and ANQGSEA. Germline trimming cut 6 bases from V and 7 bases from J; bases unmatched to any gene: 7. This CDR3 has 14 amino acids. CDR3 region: CSVETGTGGGELFF. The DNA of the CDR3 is TGCAGCGTAGAAACCGGGACAGGGGGCGGGGAGCTGTTTTTT.

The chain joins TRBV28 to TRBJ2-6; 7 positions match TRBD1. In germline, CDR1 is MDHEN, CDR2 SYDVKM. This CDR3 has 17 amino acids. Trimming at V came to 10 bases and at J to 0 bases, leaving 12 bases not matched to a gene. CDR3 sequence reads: CAILPGGGLSGANVLTF. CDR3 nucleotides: TGTGCCATCCTCCCAGGGGGTGGCCTCTCTGGGGCCAACGTCCTGACTTTC. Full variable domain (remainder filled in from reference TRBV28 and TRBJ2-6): DVKVTQSSRYLVKRTGEKVFLECVQDMDHENMFWYRQDPGLGLRLIYFSYDVKMKEKGDIPEGYSVSREKKERFSLILESASTNQTSMYLCAILPGGGLSGANVLTFGAGSRLTVL.

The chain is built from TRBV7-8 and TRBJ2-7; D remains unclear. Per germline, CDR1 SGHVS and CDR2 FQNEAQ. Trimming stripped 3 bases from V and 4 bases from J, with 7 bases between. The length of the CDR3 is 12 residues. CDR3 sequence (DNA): TGTGCCAGCAGCTTCGTGGGGTACGAGCAGTACTTC. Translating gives CASSFVGYEQYF.